This is a list of T cell receptor beta chains from one sample in a study of shared clonotypes between healthy human individuals. Clones were read by immunoSEQ multiplex PCR, and TCRdb kept only the in-frame ones, dropping some. The sample records about 1.4 million clones, roughly 96% being singletons. The sequenced sample was naive CD4+ T cells sorted from blood. The receptor set was obtained from a man younger than 40 in good health. CDR3s include the opening cysteine and the closing phenylalanine or tryptophan. The D gene is left open where the match is weak. A clone size is listed for some rows: how often the clone was seen (once, few, many), or a class if it is expanded.

D	V	size	J	DNA	CDR3
-	TRBV15	-	TRBJ2-1	TGTGCCACCAGCAGAGATCATGTTAGCGGCTCCTACAATGAGCAGTTCTTC	CATSRDHVSGSYNEQFF
TRBD2	TRBV11-3	-	TRBJ2-1	TGTGCCAGCAGCTTAGCGGGAGGTGTTAATGAGCAGTTCTTC	CASSLAGGVNEQFF
TRBD2	TRBV25-1	-	TRBJ2-5	TGTGCCAGCAGTATGGGGGGACTAGCGGGAGGCCAAGAGACCCAGTACTTC	CASSMGGLAGGQETQYF
-	TRBV20-1	-	TRBJ2-3	TGCAGTGTTTGGTGGACAGATACGCAGTATTTT	CSVWWTDTQYF
TRBD2	TRBV25-1	-	TRBJ2-7	TGTGCCAGCAGGGTAGCGGGAGAGGGCGAGCAGTACTTC	CASRVAGEGEQYF
-	TRBV7-9	once	TRBJ1-3	TGTGCCAGCAGCCGAGGGGAGGAGCCTTCTGGAAACACCATATATTTT	CASSRGEEPSGNTIYF
TRBD1	TRBV5-1	-	TRBJ2-7	TGCGCCAGCAGCTCACAGGGGAACGAGCAGTACTTC	CASSSQGNEQYF
-	TRBV7-8	-	TRBJ1-2	TGTGCCAGCAGTCCTGGGGGGGGAGGCTACACCTTC	CASSPGGGGYTF
-	TRBV9	once	TRBJ2-3	TGTGCCAGCAGCGTAGGGGGATTCACAGATACGCAGTATTTT	CASSVGGFTDTQYF
-	TRBV27	-	TRBJ2-7	TGTGCCAGCAGTTTGGTGGGGGTCCTCAGTGGGAATGTGCAGTACTTC	CASSLVGVLSGNVQYF
TRBD2	TRBV5-4	-	TRBJ2-3	TGTGCCAGCAGCTTATCGTCTAGCGGGACCCGCCAAGACACAGATACGCAGTATTTT	CASSLSSSGTRQDTDTQYF
TRBD2	TRBV30	-	TRBJ2-1	TGTGCCTGGAGTAAAGGGACTAGCGACTACAATGAGCAGTTCTTC	CAWSKGTSDYNEQFF
-	TRBV10-1	few	TRBJ2-5	TGCGCCAGCAGTCGAGGCCAGGGCGGGGAGACCCAGTACTTC	CASSRGQGGETQYF
-	TRBV25-1	-	TRBJ2-7	TGTGCCAGCAGCCCGGGGTTCAAGGCCTACGAGCAGTACTTC	CASSPGFKAYEQYF
-	TRBV28	-	TRBJ1-2	TGTGCCAGCAGTTTACCCCTCGGGGCTCCCTATGGCTACACCTTC	CASSLPLGAPYGYTF
-	TRBV6-5	-	TRBJ2-7	TGTGCCAGCAGTTACCAGGTGGGGCCATCCTACGAGCAGTACTTC	CASSYQVGPSYEQYF
-	TRBV18	-	TRBJ2-5	TGTGCCAGCTCTCCAGACCGAGAAGAGACCCAGTACTTC	CASSPDREETQYF
-	TRBV7-2	-	TRBJ2-7	TGTGCCAGCAGCCTTGGGACCATATCCTACGAGCAGTACTTC	CASSLGTISYEQYF
TRBD1	TRBV9	-	TRBJ2-1	TGTGCCAGCAGCGTAGGCCCGGGGACAGTAGACAATGAGCAGTTCTTC	CASSVGPGTVDNEQFF
-	TRBV5-5	-	TRBJ1-5	TGTGCCAGCAGCAAATCCGGGGCAATAAACAATCAGCCCCAGCATTTT	CASSKSGAINNQPQHF
TRBD2	TRBV6-5	-	TRBJ2-1	TGTGCCAGCAGTCAACAGCGGGAGGGCCGGCAGTTCTTC	CASSQQREGRQFF
-	TRBV6-1	-	TRBJ2-7	TGTGCCAGCAGTGAAGGCGGCGGGTTCCTCCTCGAGCAGTACTTC	CASSEGGGFLLEQYF
TRBD2	TRBV27	-	TRBJ2-7	TGTGCCAGCAGTTTACGCCAAGGACTAGCGGCCATGCGCGAGCAGTACTTC	CASSLRQGLAAMREQYF
TRBD1	TRBV5-1	once	TRBJ2-3	TGCGCCAGCAGCTCGACAGGGGGCACAGATACGCAGTATTTT	CASSSTGGTDTQYF
TRBD1	TRBV7-2	-	TRBJ1-4	TGTGCCAGCAGCCCTGACAGGGGTACTAATGAAAAACTGTTTTTT	CASSPDRGTNEKLFF
-	TRBV10-3	-	TRBJ2-1	TGTGCCATCATGGGCAGGGAATCTGATGAGCAGTTCTTC	CAIMGRESDEQFF
-	TRBV5-5	-	TRBJ1-1	TGTGCCAGCAGTAGAACAGTAGGAACGATGAACACTGAAGCTTTCTTT	CASSRTVGTMNTEAFF
-	TRBV15	-	TRBJ1-1	TGTGCCACCAGCGGACCAGGGATGAGGAACACTGAAGCTTTCTTT	CATSGPGMRNTEAFF
-	TRBV4-3	-	TRBJ2-2	TGCGCCAGCAGCCAAGAGACAGGCAACAATGCGAACACCGGGGAGCTGTTTTTT	CASSQETGNNANTGELFF
TRBD2	TRBV9	-	TRBJ2-1	TGTGCCAGCAGCGTAGATCCGGGACTAGGAGTTTTCTTC	CASSVDPGLGVFF
-	TRBV29-1	-	TRBJ1-2	TGCAGCGTTTATTCAGGGGAAGTTTATGGCTACACCTTC	CSVYSGEVYGYTF
-	TRBV5-1	-	TRBJ1-5	TGCGCCAGCAGCTTGCAGGGACGTAGCAATCAGCCCCAGCATTTT	CASSLQGRSNQPQHF
-	TRBV28	-	TRBJ2-7	TGTGCCAGCAGTTTATTTGGCGAGCAGTACTTC	CASSLFGEQYF
TRBD2	TRBV5-4	once	TRBJ2-7	TGTGCCAGCAGCTTGCATGCCGCCGGGACTAGCGCCTACGAGCAGTACTTC	CASSLHAAGTSAYEQYF
TRBD1	TRBV10-2	once	TRBJ2-5	TGCGCCAGCCAAAAGGACAGGGGGCGCCCCCAGGAGACCCAGTACTTC	CASQKDRGRPQETQYF
-	TRBV5-1	few	TRBJ2-3	TGCGCCAGCAGCTTGGCCGCGGCAGATACGCAGTATTTT	CASSLAAADTQYF
-	TRBV5-4	once	TRBJ2-5	TGTGCCAGCAGCTTGGGCACCCAAGAGACCCAGTACTTC	CASSLGTQETQYF
-	TRBV19	-	TRBJ2-2	TGTGCCAGTAAGACGGGGACGGCCGGGCCGGCCACCGGGGAGCTGTTTTTT	CASKTGTAGPATGELFF
-	TRBV29-1	-	TRBJ2-3	TGCAGCGTCGAACAGGGCTCAGGTACGCAGTATTTT	CSVEQGSGTQYF
TRBD1	TRBV7-2	-	TRBJ1-1	TGTGCCAGCAGCTTACAGGGGGTGGGGGCTTTCTTT	CASSLQGVGAFF
TRBD2	TRBV7-8	-	TRBJ2-2	TGTGCCAGCAGCTGGCGGGAGTTGGGCACCGGGGAGCTGTTTTTT	CASSWRELGTGELFF
-	TRBV7-3	-	TRBJ2-1	TGTGCCAGCAGCCCGAAAAGCGGGACAGGTGTTCGATCCTACAATGAGCAGTTCTTC	CASSPKSGTGVRSYNEQFF
-	TRBV4-1	-	TRBJ2-3	TGCGCCAGCAGCCAAGGAGGGGGTTGGGGTACGCAGTATTTT	CASSQGGGWGTQYF
TRBD1	TRBV11-2	-	TRBJ2-5	TGTGCCAGCAGCACCGGGACAGGGGGCGATGAGACCCAGTACTTC	CASSTGTGGDETQYF